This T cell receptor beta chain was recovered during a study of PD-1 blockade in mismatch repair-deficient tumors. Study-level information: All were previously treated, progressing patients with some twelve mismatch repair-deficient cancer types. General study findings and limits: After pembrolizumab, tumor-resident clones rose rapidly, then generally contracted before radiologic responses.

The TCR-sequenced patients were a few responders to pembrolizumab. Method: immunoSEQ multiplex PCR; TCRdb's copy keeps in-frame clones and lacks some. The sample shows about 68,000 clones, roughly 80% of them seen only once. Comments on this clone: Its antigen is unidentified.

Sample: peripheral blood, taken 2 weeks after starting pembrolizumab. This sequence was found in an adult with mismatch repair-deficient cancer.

The CDR3 loop reads CASSFLTGEQYF. The CDR3 nucleotides read TGTGCCAGCAGCTTTCTGACAGGCGAGCAGTACTTC. The chain links TRBV7-9 to TRBJ2-7, with D maybe TRBD1 (6 bases). Germline values: CDR1 SEHNR, CDR2 FQNEAQ (reference sequence). Trimming took off 3 bases at V and 6 bases at J, with 9 bases between the two ends. This CDR3 comprises 12 residues.